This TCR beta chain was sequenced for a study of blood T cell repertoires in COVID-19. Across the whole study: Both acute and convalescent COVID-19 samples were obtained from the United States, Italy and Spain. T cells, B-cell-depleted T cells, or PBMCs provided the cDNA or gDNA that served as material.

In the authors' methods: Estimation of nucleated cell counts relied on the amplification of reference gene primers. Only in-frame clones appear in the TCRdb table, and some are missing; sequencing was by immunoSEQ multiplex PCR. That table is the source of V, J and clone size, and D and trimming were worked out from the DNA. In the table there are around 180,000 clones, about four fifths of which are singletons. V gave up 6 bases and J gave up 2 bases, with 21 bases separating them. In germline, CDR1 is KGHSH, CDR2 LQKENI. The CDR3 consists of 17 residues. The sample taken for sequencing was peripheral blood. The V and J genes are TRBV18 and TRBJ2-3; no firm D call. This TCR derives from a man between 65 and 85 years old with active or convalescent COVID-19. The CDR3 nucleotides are TGTGCCAGCTCTGAGTCCCCCCGATCACCTTCCACAGATACGCAGTATTTT. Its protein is CASSESPRSPSTDTQYF.